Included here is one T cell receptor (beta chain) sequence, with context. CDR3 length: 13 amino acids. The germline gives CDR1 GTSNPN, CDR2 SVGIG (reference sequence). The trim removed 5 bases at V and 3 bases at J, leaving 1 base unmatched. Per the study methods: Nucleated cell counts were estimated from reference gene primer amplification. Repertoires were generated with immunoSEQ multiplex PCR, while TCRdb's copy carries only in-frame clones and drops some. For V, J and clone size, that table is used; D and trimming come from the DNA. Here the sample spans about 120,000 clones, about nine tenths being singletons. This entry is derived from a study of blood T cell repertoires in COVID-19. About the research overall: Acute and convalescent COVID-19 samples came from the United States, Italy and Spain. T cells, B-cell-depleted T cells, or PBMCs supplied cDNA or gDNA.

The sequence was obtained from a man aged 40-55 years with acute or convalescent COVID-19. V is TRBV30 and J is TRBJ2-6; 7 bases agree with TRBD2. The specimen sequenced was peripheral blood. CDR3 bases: TGTGCCTGGGCGGGAGTTGGGGCCAACGTCCTGACTTTC. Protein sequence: CAWAGVGANVLTF.